This TCR beta chain was identified in a study of blood T cell repertoires in COVID-19. Study at large: COVID-19 samples, acute and convalescent, were from the United States, Italy and Spain. In each case, the material was cDNA or gDNA derived from T cells, B-cell-depleted T cells, or PBMCs.

V shed 0 bases and J shed 0 bases, with 9 bases lying between them. CDR3 length: 16 amino acids. CDR1 LGHNA and CDR2 YNFKEQ come from the germline V gene. This clone has a count of ten or more. Methods used by the authors: Estimates of nucleated cell counts were drawn from the amplification of reference gene primers. Libraries were prepared by immunoSEQ multiplex PCR; TCRdb keeps only in-frame clonotypes and omits some of them. V, J and clone size derive from that table, while D and trimming were established from the DNA sequence. The profile shows over 110,000 clones, more than 60% of them singletons.

V is TRBV4-2 and J is TRBJ1-3, with D uncertain. The receptor comes from a man of 80 years or more with acute or convalescent COVID-19. The sequencing input was peripheral blood. The CDR3 spells CASSQERTYSGNTIYF. The CDR3 DNA reads as TGTGCCAGCAGCCAAGAGAGGACTTACTCTGGAAACACCATATATTTT.